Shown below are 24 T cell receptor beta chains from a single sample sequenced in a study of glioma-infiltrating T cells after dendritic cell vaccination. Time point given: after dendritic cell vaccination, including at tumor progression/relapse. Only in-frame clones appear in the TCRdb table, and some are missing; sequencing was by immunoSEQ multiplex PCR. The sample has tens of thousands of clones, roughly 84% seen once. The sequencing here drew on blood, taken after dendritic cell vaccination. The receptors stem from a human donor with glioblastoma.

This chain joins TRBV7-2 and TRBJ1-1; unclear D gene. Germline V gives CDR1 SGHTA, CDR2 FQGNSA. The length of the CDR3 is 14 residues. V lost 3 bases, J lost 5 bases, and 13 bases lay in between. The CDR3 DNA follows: TGTGCCAGCAGCTTGAGGGTCTTTGGAACTGAAGCTTTCTTT. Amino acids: CASSLRVFGTEAFF.

In nucleotides, the CDR3 is TGTGCCAGCAGCTTAGGGACAGGGGTCGTGGGCTCCTACGAGCAGTACTTC. Translated, it gives CASSLGTGVVGSYEQYF. The chain employs TRBV7-8 and TRBJ2-7, with TRBD1 identical over 9 bases. Germline CDR1 reads SGHVS; CDR2 reads FQNEAQ. The V segment lost 1 base and the J segment 0 bases; nucleotides outside the gene matches: 7. This CDR3 has 17 amino acids.

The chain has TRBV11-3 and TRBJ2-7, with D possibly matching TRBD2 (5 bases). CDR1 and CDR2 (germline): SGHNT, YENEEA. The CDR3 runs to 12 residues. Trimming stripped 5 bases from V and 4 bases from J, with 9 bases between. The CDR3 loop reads CASSQDSYEQYF. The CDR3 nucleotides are TGTGCCAGCAGCCAGGACTCTTACGAGCAGTACTTC.

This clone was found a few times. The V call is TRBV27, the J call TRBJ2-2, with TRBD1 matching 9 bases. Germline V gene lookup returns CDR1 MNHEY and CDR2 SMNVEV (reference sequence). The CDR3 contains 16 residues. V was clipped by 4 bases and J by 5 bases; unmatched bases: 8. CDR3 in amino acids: CASSWYRGLETGELFF. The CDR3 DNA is TGTGCCAGCAGTTGGTACAGGGGGCTTGAAACCGGGGAGCTGTTTTTT.

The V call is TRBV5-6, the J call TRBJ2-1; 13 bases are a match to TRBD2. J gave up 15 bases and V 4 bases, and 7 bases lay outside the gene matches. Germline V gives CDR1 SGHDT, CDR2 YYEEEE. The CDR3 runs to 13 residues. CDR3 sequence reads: CASSRETSGGPFF. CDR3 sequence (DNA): TGTGCCAGCAGCCGAGAGACTAGCGGGGGGCCGTTCTTC.

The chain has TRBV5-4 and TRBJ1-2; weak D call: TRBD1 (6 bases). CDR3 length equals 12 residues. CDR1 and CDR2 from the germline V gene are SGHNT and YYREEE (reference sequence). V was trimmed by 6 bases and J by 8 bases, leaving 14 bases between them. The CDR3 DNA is TGTGCCAGCACCGTACAGGGAGGGGGCTACACCTTC. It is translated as CASTVQGGGYTF. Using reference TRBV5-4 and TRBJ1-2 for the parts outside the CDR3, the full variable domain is ETGVTQSPTHLIKTRGQQVTLRCSSQSGHNTVSWYQQALGQGPQFIFQYYREEENGRGNFPPRFSGLQFPNYSSELNVNALELDDSALYLCASTVQGGGYTFGSGTRLTVV.

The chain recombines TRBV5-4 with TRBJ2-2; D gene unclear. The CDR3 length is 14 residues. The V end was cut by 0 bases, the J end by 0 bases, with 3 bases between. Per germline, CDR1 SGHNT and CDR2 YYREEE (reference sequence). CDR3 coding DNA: TGTGCCAGCAGCTTGGACACGAACACCGGGGAGCTGTTTTTT. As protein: CASSLDTNTGELFF. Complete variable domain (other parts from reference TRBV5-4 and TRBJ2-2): ETGVTQSPTHLIKTRGQQVTLRCSSQSGHNTVSWYQQALGQGPQFIFQYYREEENGRGNFPPRFSGLQFPNYSSELNVNALELDDSALYLCASSLDTNTGELFFGEGSRLTVL.

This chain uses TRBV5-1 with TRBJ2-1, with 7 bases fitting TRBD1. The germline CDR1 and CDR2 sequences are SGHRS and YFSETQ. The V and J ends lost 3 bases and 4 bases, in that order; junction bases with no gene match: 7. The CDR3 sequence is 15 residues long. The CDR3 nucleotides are TGCGCCAGCAGCTCCGGGACAGTAGTTTACAATGAGCAGTTCTTC. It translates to CASSSGTVVYNEQFF.

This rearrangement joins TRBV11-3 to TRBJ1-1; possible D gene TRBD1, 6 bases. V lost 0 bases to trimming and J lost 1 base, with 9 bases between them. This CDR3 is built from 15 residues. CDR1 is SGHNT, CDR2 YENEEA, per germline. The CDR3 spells CASSLDARGNTEAFF. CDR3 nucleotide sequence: TGTGCCAGCAGCTTAGATGCCAGGGGGAACACTGAAGCTTTCTTT.

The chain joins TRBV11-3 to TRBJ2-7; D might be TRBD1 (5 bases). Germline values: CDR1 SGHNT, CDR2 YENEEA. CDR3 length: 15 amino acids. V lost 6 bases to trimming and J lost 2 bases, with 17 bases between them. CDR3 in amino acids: CASRHRVTGPYEQYF. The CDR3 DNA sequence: TGTGCCAGCAGACACCGCGTAACAGGACCCTACGAGCAGTACTTC. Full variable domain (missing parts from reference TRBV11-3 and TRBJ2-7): EAGVVQSPRYKIIEKKQPVAFWCNPISGHNTLYWYLQNLGQGPELLIRYENEEAVDDSQLPKDRFSAERLKGVDSTLKIQPAELGDSAVYLCASRHRVTGPYEQYFGPGTRLTVT.

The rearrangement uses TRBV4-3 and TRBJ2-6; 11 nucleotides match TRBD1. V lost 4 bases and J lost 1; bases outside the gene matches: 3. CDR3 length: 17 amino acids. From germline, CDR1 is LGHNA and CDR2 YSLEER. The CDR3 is CASSRDRGESGANVLTF. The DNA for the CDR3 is TGCGCCAGCAGCCGGGACAGGGGGGAATCTGGGGCCAACGTCCTGACTTTC.

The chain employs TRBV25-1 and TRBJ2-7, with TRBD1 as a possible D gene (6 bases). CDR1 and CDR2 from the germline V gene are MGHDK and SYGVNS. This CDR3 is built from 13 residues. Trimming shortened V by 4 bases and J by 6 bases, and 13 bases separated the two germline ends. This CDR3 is CASSGSAGVEQYF. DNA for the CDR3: TGTGCCAGCAGTGGGAGCGCAGGGGTCGAGCAGTACTTC.

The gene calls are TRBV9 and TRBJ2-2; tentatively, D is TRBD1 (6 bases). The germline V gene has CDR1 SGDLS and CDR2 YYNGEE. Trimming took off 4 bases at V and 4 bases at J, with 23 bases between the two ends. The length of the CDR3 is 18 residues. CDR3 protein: CASSTRIITGTSTGELFF. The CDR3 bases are TGTGCCAGCAGCACCCGCATAATCACAGGGACCTCCACCGGGGAGCTGTTTTTT.

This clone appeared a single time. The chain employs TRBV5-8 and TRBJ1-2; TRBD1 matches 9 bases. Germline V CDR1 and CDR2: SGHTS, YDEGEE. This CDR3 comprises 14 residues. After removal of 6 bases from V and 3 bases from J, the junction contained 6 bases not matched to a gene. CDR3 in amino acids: CASNPTGGDYGYTF. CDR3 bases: TGTGCCAGCAACCCCACAGGGGGCGACTATGGCTACACCTTC.

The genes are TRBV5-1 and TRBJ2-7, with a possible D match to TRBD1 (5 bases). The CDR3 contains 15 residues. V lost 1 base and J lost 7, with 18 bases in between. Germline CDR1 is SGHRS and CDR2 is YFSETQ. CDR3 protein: CASSLQGSPPGEQYF. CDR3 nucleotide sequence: TGCGCCAGCAGCTTGCAGGGCAGCCCTCCAGGGGAGCAGTACTTC.

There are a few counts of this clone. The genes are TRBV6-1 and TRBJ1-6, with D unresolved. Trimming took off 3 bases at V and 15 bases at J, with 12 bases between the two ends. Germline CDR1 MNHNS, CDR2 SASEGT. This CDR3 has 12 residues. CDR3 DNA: TGTGCCAGCAGTGATCGTTTCCGGGACCTCCACTTT. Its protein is CASSDRFRDLHF.

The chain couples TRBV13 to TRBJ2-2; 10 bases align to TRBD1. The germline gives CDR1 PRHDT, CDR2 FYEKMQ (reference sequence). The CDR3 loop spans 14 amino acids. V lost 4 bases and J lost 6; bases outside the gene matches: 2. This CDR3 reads CASSSDRGPGELFF. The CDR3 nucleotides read TGTGCCAGCAGCTCCGACAGGGGGCCCGGGGAGCTGTTTTTT.

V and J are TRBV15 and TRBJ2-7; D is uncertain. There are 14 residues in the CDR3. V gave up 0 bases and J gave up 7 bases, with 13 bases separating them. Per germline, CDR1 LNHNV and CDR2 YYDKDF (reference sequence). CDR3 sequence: CATSREVRAREQYF. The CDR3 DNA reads TGTGCCACCAGCAGAGAGGTTCGCGCTCGGGAGCAGTACTTC. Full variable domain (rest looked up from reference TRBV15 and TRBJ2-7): DAMVIQNPRYQVTQFGKPVTLSCSQTLNHNVMYWYQQKSSQAPKLLFHYYDKDFNNEADTPDNFQSRRPNTSFCFLDIRSPGLGDTAMYLCATSREVRAREQYFGPGTRLTVT.

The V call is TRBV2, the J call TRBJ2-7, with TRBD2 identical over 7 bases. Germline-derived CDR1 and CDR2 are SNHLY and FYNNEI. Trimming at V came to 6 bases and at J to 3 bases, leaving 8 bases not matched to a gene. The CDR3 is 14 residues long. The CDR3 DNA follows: TGTGCCAGCAGCGGCCTGGGGGGGTTCTACGAGCAGTACTTC. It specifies CASSGLGGFYEQYF.

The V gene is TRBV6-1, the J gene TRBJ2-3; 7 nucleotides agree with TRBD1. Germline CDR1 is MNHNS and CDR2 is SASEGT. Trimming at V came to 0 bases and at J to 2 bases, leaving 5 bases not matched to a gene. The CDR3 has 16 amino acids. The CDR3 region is CASSEAPGQLTDTQYF. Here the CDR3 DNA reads TGTGCCAGCAGTGAAGCCCCGGGACAGCTCACAGATACGCAGTATTTT.

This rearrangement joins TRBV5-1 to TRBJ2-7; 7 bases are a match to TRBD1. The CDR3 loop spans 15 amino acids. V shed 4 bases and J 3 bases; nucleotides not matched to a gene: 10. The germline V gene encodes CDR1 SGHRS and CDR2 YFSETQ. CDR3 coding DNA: TGCGCCAGCAGCCCCCGACAGGGAACCGGCTACGAGCAGTACTTC. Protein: CASSPRQGTGYEQYF.

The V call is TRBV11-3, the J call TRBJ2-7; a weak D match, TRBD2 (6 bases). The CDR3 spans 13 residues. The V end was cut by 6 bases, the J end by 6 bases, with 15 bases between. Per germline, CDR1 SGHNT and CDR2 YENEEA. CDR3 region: CASRRDPKGEQYF. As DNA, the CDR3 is TGTGCCAGCAGGCGGGACCCGAAAGGCGAGCAGTACTTC.

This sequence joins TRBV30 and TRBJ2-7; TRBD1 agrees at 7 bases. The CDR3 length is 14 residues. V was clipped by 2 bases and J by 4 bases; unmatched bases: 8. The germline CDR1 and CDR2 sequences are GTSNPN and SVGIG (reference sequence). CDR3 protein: CAWSLTGTLYEQYF. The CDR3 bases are TGTGCCTGGAGTCTGACAGGGACCCTATACGAGCAGTACTTC. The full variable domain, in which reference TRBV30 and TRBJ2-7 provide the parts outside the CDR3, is SQTIHQWPATLVQPVGSPLSLECTVEGTSNPNLYWYRQAAGRGLQLLFYSVGIGQISSEVPQNLSASRPQDRQFILSSKKLLLSDSGFYLCAWSLTGTLYEQYFGPGTRLTVT.

CDR3: CASSQAGGVYGYTF. The CDR3 nucleotides read TGCGCCAGCAGCCAAGCAGGGGGCGTCTATGGCTACACCTTC. The genes are TRBV4-1 and TRBJ1-2; TRBD1 agrees at 8 bases. The CDR3 totals 14 residues. Germline V gene lookup returns CDR1 MGHRA and CDR2 YSYEKL. Trimming cost V 1 base and J 4 bases; bases outside gene matches: 2.